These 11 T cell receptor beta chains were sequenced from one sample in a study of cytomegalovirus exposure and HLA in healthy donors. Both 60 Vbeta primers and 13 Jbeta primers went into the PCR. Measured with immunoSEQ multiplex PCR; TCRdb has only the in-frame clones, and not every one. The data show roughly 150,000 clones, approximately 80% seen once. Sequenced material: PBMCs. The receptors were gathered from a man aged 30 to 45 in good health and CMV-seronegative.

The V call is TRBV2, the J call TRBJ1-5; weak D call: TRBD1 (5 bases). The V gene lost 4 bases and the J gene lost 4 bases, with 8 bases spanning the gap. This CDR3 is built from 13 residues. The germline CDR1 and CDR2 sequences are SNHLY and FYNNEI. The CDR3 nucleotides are TGTGCCAGCAGTGGACAGCCGAATCAGCCCCAGCATTTT. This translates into CASSGQPNQPQHF.

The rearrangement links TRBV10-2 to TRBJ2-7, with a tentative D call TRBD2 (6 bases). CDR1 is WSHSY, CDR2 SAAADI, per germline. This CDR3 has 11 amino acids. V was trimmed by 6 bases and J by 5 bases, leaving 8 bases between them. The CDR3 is CASSGRNEQYF. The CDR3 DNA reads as TGCGCCAGCAGCGGGAGAAACGAGCAGTACTTC.

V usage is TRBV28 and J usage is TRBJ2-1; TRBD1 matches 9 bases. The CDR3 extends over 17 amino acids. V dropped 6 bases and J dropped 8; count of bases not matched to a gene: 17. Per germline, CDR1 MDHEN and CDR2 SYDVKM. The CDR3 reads CASRRDNPQGAGDEQFF. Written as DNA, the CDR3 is TGTGCCAGCAGACGCGACAACCCACAGGGGGCCGGGGATGAGCAGTTCTTC.

In DNA form, the CDR3 reads TGTGCCACCGCCGGGAGGAGGATTGAGACCCAGTACTTC. Its translation: CATAGRRIETQYF. This rearrangement joins TRBV15 to TRBJ2-5, with 7 bases lining up with TRBD2. After removal of 8 bases from V and 5 bases from J, the junction contained 8 bases not matched to a gene. The CDR3 has 13 amino acids. CDR1 is LNHNV, CDR2 YYDKDF, per germline (reference sequence).

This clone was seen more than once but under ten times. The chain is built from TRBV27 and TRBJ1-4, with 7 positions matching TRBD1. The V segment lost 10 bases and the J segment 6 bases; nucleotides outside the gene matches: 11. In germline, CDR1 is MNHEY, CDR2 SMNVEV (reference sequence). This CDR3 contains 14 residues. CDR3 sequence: CATGIRGAYEKLFF. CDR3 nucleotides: TGTGCCACAGGGATCAGGGGGGCATATGAAAAACTGTTTTTT. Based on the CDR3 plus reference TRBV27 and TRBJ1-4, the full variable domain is EAQVTQNPRYLITVTGKKLTVTCSQNMNHEYMSWYRQDPGLGLRQIYYSMNVEVTDKGDVPEGYKVSRKEKRNFPLILESPSPNQTSLYFCATGIRGAYEKLFFGSGTQLSVL.

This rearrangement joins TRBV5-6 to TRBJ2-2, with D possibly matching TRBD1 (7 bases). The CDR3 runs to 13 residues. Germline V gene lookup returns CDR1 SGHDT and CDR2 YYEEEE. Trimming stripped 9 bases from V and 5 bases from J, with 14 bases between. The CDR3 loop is CAKGAGRTGELFF. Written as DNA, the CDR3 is TGTGCCAAGGGGGCGGGGCGGACCGGGGAGCTGTTTTTT. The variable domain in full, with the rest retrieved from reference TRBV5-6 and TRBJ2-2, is DAGVTQSPTHLIKTRGQQVTLRCSPKSGHDTVSWYQQALGQGPQFIFQYYEEEERQRGNFPDRFSGHQFPNYSSELNVNALLLGDSALYLCAKGAGRTGELFFGEGSRLTVL.

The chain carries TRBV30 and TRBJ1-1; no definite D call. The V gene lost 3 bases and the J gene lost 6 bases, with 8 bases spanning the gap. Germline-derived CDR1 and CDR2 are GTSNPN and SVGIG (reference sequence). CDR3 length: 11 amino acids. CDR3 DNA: TGTGCCTGGAGATGGGAGGCTGAAGCTTTCTTT. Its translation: CAWRWEAEAFF.

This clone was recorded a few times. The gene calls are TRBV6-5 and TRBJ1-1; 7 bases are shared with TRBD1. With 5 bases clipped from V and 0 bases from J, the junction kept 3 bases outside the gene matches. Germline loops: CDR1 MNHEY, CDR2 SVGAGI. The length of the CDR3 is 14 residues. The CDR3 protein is CASSNRGLNTEAFF. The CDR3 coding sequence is TGTGCCAGCAGTAACAGGGGTTTGAACACTGAAGCTTTCTTT.

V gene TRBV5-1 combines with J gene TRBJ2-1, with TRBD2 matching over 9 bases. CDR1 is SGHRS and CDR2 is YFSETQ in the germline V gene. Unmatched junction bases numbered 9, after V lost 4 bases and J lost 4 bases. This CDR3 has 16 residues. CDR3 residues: CASSPGGSGRYNEQFF. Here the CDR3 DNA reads TGCGCCAGCAGCCCTGGTGGTAGCGGGAGATACAATGAGCAGTTCTTC.

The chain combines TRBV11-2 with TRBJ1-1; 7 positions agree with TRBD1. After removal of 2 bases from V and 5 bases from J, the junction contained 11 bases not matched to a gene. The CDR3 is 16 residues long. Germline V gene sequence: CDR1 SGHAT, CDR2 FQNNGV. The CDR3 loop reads CASSLLQGSRRTEAFF. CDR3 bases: TGTGCCAGCAGCTTACTACAGGGGTCTCGAAGGACTGAAGCTTTCTTT.

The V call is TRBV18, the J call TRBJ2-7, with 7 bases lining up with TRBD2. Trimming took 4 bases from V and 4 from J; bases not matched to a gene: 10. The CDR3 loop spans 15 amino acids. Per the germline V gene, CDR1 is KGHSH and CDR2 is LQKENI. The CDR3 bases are TGTGCCAGCTCACTACCCGGGACTAAGATGTACGAGCAGTACTTC. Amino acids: CASSLPGTKMYEQYF.